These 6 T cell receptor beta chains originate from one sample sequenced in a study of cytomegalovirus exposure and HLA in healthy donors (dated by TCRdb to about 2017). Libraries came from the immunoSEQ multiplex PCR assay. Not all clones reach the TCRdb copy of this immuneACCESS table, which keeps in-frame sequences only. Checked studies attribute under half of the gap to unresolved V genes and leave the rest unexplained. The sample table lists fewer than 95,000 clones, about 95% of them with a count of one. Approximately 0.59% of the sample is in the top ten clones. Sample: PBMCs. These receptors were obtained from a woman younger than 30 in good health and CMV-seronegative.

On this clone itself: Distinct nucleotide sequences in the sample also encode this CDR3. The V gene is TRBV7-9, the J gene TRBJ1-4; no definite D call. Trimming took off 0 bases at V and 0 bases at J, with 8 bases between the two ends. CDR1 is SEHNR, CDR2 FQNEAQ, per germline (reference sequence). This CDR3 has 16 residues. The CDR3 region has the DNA TGTGCCAGCAGCTTAGCTGGCGGAACAACTAATGAAAAACTGTTTTTT. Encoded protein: CASSLAGGTTNEKLFF.

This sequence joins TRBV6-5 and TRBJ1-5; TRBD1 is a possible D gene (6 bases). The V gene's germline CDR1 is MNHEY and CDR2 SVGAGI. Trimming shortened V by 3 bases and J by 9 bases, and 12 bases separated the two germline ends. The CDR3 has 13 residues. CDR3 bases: TGTGCCAGCAGTTATGCAGGGGATTGGCCCCAGCATTTT. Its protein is CASSYAGDWPQHF.

The CDR3 DNA sequence: TGTGCCAGCAGCGTAGGTCCTGACAGGGGGGATGGCTACACCTTC. Translating gives CASSVGPDRGDGYTF. The V and J genes are TRBV9 and TRBJ1-2; 9 bases align to TRBD1. V lost 0 bases and J lost 6; bases outside the gene matches: 6. The germline V gene encodes CDR1 SGDLS and CDR2 YYNGEE. The CDR3 loop spans 15 amino acids.

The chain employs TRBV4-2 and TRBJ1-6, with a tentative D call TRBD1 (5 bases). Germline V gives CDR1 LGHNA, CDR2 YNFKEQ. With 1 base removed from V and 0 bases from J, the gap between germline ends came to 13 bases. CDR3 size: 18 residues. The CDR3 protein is CASSQGRGGSSYNSPLHF. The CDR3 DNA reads TGTGCCAGCAGCCAAGGTCGCGGGGGGAGCTCCTATAATTCACCCCTCCACTTT.

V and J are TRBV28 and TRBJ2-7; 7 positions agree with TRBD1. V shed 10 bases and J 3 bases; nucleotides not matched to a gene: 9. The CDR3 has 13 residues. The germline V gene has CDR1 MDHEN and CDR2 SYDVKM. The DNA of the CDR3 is TGTGCCACCGAAACCGCAGGGGGCTACGAGCAGTACTTC. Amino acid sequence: CATETAGGYEQYF.

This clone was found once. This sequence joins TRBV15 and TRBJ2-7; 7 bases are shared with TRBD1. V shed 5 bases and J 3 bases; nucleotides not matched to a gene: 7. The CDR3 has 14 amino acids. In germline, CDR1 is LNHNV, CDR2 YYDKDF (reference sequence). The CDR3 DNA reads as TGTGCCACCAGCCCTTCCGGACAGGACTACGAGCAGTACTTC. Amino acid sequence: CATSPSGQDYEQYF.